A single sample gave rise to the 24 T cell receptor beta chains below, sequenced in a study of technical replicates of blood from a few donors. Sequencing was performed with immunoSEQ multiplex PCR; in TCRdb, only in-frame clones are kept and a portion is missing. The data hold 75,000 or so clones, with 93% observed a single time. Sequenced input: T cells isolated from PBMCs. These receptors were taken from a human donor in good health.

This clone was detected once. The CDR3 loop reads CASSLQGLAGEGSIQYF. Written as DNA, the CDR3 is TGCGCCAGCAGCCTCCAGGGACTAGCGGGAGAGGGGAGCATTCAGTACTTC. This chain links TRBV4-1 with TRBJ2-4; 14 nucleotides line up with TRBD2. Per germline, CDR1 MGHRA and CDR2 YSYEKL. J was trimmed by 9 bases and V by 4 bases; bases with no gene match: 11. The CDR3 contains 17 residues.

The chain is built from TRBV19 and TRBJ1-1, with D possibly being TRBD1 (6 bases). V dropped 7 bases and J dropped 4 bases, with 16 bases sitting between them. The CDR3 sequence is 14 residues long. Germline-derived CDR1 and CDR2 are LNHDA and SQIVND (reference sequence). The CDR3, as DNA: TGTGCCAGTACCATGGGACAATCGAGCACTGAAGCTTTCTTT. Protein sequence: CASTMGQSSTEAFF.

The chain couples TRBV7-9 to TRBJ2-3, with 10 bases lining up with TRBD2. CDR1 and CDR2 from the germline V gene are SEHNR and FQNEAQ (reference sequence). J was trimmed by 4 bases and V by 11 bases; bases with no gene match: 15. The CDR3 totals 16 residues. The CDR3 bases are TGTGCCTCACGACGGCAGCTAGCGGGAGAGGCAGATACGCAGTATTTT. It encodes CASRRQLAGEADTQYF.

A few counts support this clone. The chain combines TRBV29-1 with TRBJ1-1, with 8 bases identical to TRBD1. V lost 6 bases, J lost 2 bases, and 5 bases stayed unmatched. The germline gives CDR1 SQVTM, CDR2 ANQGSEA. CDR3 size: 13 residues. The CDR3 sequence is CSVQAGGNTEAFF. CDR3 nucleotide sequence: TGCAGCGTGCAGGCAGGGGGCAACACTGAAGCTTTCTTT. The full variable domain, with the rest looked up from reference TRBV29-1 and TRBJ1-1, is SAVISQKPSRDICQRGTSLTIQCQVDSQVTMMFWYRQQPGQSLTLIATANQGSEATYESGFVIDKFPISRPNLTFSTLTVSNMSPEDSSIYLCSVQAGGNTEAFFGQGTRLTVV.

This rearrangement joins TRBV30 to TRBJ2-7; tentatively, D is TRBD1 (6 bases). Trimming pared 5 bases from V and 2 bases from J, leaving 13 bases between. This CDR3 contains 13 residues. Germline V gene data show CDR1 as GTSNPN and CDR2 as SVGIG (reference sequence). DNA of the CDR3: TGTGCCTGGCAACAGGGTTTACCCTACGAGCAGTACTTC. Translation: CAWQQGLPYEQYF.

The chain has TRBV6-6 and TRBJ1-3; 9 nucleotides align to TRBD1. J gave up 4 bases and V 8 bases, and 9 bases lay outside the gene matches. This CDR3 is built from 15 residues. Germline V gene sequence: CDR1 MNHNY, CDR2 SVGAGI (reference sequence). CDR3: CASLPTGGAGNTIYF. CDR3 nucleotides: TGTGCCAGCCTCCCAACAGGGGGCGCGGGAAACACCATATATTTT.

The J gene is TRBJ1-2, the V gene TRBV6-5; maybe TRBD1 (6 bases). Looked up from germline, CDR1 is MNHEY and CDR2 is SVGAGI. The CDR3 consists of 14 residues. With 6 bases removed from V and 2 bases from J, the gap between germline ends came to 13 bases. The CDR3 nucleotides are TGTGCCAGCAGAGCCCCAGGGGTAAACTATGGCTACACCTTC. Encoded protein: CASRAPGVNYGYTF.

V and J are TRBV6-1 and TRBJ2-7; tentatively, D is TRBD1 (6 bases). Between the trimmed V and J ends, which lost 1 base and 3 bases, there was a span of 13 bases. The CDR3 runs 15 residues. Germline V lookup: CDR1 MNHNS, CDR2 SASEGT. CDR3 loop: CASSEGWGQVYEQYF. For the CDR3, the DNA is TGTGCCAGCAGTGAAGGGTGGGGACAAGTCTACGAGCAGTACTTC.

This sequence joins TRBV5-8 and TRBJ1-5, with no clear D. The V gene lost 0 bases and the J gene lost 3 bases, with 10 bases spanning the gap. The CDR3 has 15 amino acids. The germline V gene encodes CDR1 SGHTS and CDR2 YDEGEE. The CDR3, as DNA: TGTGCCAGCAGCTTGGTTAAGCAGGTCAATCAGCCCCAGCATTTT. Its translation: CASSLVKQVNQPQHF. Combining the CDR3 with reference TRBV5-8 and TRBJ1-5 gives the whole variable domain EAGVTQSPTHLIKTRGQQATLRCSPISGHTSVYWYQQALGLGLQFLLWYDEGEERNRGNFPPRFSGRQFPNYSSELNVNALELEDSALYLCASSLVKQVNQPQHFGDGTRLSIL.

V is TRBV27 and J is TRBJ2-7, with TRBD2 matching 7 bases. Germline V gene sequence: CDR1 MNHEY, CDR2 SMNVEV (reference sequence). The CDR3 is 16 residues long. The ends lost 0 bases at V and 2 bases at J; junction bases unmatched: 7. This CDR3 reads CASSLSFGTITYEQYF. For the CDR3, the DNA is TGTGCCAGCAGTTTATCGTTTGGGACTATTACCTACGAGCAGTACTTC.

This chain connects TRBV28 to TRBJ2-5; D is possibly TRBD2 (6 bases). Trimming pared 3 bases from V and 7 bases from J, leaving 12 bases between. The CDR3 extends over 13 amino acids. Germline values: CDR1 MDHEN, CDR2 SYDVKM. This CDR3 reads CASSLTRWGTQYF. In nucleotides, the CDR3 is TGTGCCAGCAGTTTGACTAGATGGGGGACCCAGTACTTC.

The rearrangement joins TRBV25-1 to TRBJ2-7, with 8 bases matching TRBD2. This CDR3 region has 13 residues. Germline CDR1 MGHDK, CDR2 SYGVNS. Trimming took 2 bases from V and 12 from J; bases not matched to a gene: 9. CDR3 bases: TGTGCCAGCAGTGAACCGGGACTAGTGGAGACGTACTTC. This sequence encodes CASSEPGLVETYF.

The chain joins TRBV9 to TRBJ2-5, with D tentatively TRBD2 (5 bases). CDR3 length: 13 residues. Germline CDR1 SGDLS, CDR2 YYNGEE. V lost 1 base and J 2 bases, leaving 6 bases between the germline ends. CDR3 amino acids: CASSVRGQETQYF. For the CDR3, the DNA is TGTGCCAGCAGCGTACGAGGGCAAGAGACCCAGTACTTC.

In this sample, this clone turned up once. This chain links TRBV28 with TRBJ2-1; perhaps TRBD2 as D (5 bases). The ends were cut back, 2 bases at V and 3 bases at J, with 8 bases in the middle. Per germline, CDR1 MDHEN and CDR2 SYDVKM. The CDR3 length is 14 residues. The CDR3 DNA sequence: TGTGCCAGCAGTTTAGACTATTTCTACAATGAGCAGTTCTTC. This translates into CASSLDYFYNEQFF.

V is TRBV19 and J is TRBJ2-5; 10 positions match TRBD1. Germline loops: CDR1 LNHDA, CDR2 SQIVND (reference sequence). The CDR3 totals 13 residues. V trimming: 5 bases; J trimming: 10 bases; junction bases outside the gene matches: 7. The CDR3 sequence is CASSLDRGRDQYF. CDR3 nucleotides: TGTGCCAGTAGTCTTGACAGGGGGCGAGACCAGTACTTC.

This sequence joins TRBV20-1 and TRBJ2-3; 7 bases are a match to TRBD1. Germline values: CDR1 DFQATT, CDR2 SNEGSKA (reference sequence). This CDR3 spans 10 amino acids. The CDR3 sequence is CTTGQERPYF. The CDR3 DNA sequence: TGCACTACCGGACAGGAACGTCCGTATTTT.

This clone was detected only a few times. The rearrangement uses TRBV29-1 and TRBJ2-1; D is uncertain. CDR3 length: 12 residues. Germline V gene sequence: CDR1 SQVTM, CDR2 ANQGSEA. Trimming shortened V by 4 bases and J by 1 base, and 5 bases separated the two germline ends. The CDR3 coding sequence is TGCAGCGTTGCCGGGTCCTACAATGAGCAGTTCTTC. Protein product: CSVAGSYNEQFF.

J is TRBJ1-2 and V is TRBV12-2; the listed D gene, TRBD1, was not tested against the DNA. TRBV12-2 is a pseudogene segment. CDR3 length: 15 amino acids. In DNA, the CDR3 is TGTGCACCTTGGCAGGCTTCCCGACAAACATATGGCTACACCTTC. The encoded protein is CAPWQASRQTYGYTF.

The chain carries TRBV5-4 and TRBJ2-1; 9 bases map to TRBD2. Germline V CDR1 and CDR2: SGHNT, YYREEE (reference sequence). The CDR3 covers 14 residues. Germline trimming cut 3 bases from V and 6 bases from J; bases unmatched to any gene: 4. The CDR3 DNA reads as TGTGCCAGCAGCTGGGGGACTAGCATCAATGAGCAGTTCTTC. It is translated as CASSWGTSINEQFF.

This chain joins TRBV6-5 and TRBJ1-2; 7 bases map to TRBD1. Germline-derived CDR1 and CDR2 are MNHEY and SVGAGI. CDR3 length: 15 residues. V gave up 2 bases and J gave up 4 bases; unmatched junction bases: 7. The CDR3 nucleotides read TGTGCCAGCAGTTACGGACAGGAAAGAGTCTATGGCTACACCTTC. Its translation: CASSYGQERVYGYTF.

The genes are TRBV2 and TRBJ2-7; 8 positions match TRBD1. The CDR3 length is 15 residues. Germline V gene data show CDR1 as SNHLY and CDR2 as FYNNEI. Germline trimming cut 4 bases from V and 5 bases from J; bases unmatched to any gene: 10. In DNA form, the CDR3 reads TGTGCCAGCAGTGGTCCCGCCAGGGGGCTTAACGAGCAGTACTTC. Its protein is CASSGPARGLNEQYF.

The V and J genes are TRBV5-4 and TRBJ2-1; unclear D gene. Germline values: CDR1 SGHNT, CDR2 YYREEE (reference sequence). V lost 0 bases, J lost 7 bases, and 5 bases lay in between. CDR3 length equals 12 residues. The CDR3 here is CASSLDENEQFF. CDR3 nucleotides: TGTGCCAGCAGCTTGGACGAGAATGAGCAGTTCTTC. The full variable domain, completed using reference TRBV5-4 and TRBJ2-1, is ETGVTQSPTHLIKTRGQQVTLRCSSQSGHNTVSWYQQALGQGPQFIFQYYREEENGRGNFPPRFSGLQFPNYSSELNVNALELDDSALYLCASSLDENEQFFGPGTRLTVL.

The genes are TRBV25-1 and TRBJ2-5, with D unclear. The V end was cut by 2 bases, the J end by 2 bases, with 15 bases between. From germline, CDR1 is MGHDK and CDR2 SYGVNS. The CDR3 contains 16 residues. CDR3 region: CASSEITTGRQETQYF. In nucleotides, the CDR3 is TGTGCCAGCAGTGAAATTACTACCGGCAGACAAGAGACCCAGTACTTC.

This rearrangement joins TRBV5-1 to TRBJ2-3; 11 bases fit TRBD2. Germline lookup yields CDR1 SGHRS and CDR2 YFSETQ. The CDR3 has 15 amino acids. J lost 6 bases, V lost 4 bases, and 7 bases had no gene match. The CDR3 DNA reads TGCGCCAGCAGCCCCGGGACTAGCGGAAGGGATACGCAGTATTTT. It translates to CASSPGTSGRDTQYF.